This T cell receptor beta chain was captured in a study of control samples from healthy donors and cancer patients. The method was immunoSEQ multiplex PCR; TCRdb's version includes in-frame clones alone and lacks a portion of them. The sample lists roughly 80,000 clones, about 88% occurring once. V lost 2 bases and J 0 bases, leaving 11 bases between the germline ends. This CDR3 contains 15 residues. The germline CDR1 and CDR2 sequences are SGHRS and YFSETQ. The chain recombines TRBV5-1 with TRBJ1-1; D ambiguous. The sequencing input was blood. The receptor was isolated from a woman in her 50s in good health. In DNA, the CDR3 is TGCGCCAGCAGCTTAGGCGACTCCATGAACACTGAAGCTTTCTTT. This sequence encodes CASSLGDSMNTEAFF.